This T cell receptor beta chain was observed in a study of OX40 agonist ivuxolimab in advanced cancers. As for the study in general: Head and neck, renal cell, melanoma or hepatocellular carcinoma were the cancers that dose-escalation patients had.

Deletions cut 4 bases from V and 5 bases from J, with 14 bases between. Germline V gives CDR1 MNHEY, CDR2 SMNVEV (reference sequence). This CDR3 contains 14 residues. The assay was immunoSEQ multiplex PCR, and TCRdb's table has in-frame clones only and misses some. The sample has roughly 68,000 clones, 75% to 90% seen once. The sequence came from an adult with an advanced solid tumor such as melanoma, head and neck, liver or kidney cancer. The sample here was CD4+ or CD8+ T cells sorted from blood, taken in a trial of the OX40 agonist ivuxolimab. The chain couples TRBV27 to TRBJ1-1; D is perhaps TRBD1 (6 bases). CDR3 region: CASSSGGPETEAFF. CDR3 coding DNA: TGTGCCAGCAGTTCGGGGGGGCCGGAGACTGAAGCTTTCTTT.